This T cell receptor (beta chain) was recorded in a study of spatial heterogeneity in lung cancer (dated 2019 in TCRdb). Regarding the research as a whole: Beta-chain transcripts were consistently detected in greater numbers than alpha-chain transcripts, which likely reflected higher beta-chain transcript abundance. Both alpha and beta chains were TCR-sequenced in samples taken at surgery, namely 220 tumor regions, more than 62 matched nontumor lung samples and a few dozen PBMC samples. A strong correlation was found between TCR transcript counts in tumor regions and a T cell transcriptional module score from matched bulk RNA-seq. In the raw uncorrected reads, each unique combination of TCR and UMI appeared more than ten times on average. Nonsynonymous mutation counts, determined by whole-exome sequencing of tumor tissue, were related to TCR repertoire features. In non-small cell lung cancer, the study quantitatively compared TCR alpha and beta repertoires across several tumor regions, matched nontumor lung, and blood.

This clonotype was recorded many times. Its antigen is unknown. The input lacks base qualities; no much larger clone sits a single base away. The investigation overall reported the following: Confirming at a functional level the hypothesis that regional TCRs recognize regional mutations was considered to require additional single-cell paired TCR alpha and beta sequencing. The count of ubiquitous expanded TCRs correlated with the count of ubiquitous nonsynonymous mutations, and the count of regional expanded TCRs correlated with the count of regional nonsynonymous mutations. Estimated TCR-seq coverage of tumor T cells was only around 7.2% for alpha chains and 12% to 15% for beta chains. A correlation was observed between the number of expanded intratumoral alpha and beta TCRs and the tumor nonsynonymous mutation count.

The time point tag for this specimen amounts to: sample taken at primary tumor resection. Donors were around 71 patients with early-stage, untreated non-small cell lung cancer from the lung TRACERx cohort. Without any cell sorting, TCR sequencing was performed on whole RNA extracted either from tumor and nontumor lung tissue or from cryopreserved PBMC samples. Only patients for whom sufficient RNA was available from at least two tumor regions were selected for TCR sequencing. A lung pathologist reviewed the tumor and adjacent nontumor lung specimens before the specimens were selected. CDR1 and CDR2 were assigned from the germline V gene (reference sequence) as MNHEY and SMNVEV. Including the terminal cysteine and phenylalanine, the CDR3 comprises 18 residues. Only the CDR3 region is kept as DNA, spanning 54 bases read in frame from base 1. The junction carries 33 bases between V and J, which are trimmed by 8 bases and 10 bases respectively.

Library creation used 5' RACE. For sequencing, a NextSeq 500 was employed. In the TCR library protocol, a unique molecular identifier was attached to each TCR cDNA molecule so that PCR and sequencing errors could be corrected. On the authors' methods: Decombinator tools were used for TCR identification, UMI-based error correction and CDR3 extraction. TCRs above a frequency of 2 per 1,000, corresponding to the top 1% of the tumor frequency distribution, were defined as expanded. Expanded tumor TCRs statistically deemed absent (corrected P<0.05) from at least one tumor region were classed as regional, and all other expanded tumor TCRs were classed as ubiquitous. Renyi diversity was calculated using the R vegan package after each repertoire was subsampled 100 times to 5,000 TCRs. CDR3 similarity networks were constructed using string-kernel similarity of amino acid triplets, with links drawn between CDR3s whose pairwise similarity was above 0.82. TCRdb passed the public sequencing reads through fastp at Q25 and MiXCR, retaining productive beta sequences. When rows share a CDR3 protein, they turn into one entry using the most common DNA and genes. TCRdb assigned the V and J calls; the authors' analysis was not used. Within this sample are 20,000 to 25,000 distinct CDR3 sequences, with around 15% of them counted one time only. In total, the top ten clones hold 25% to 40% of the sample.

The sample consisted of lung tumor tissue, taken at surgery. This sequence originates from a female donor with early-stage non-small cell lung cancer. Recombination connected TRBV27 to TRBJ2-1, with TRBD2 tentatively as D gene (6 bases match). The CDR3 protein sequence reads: CASYGSSAQDAEESEQFF. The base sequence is TGTGCCAGCTATGGTTCTAGCGCCCAAGACGCCGAGGAGTCGGAGCAGTTCTTC.